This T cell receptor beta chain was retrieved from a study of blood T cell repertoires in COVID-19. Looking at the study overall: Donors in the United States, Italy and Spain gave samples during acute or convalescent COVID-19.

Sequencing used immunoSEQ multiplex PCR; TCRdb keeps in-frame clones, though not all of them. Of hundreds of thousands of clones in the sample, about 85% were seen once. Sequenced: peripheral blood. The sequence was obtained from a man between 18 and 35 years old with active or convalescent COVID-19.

The CDR3, as DNA: TGTGCCAGCAGTGCCCGGGACAGGGGGGTAAACACTGAAGCTTTCTTT. Residues: CASSARDRGVNTEAFF. V usage is TRBV25-1 and J usage is TRBJ1-1, with TRBD1 identical over 11 bases. Per the germline V gene, CDR1 is MGHDK and CDR2 is SYGVNS. The length of the CDR3 is 16 residues. Germline trimming cut 4 bases from V and 2 bases from J; bases unmatched to any gene: 6. Full variable domain (outside the CDR3, taken from reference TRBV25-1 and TRBJ1-1): EADIYQTPRYLVIGTGKKITLECSQTMGHDKMYWYQQDPGMELHLIHYSYGVNSTEKGDLSSESTVSRIRTEHFPLTLESARPSHTSQYLCASSARDRGVNTEAFFGQGTRLTVV.